Listed below are T cell receptor beta chains from one sample, sequenced in a study of shared clonotypes between healthy human individuals. Sequencing used immunoSEQ multiplex PCR; TCRdb keeps in-frame clones, though not all of them. The sample has approximately 1.5 million clones, about 98.5% seen once. The sample was naive CD4+ T cells sorted from blood. The receptors come from a man in his thirties or forties in good health. Each CDR3 is given with its conserved first and last residue. D genes are given only for firm matches. Only some rows state a clone size, as once, few, many or a class for expanded clones.

D gene: -; J gene: TRBJ1-2; clone size: -; V gene: TRBV15; CDR3 DNA: TGTGCCACCAGCAGAGCGGTCGGGACGGCAAACTATGGCTACACCTTC; CDR3 protein: CATSRAVGTANYGYTF
D gene: TRBD1; J gene: TRBJ2-7; clone size: -; V gene: TRBV28; CDR3 DNA: TGTGCCAGCGGAGGACAGGGCAGAGAGCAGTACTTC; CDR3 protein: CASGGQGREQYF
D gene: -; J gene: TRBJ2-7; clone size: -; V gene: TRBV15; CDR3 DNA: TGTGCCACCAGCCAGGCCTTACTCTACGAGCAGTACTTC; CDR3 protein: CATSQALLYEQYF
D gene: TRBD2; J gene: TRBJ2-2; clone size: -; V gene: TRBV10-2; CDR3 DNA: TGCGCCAGCGGGGGGGAGCAGAACACCGGGGAGCTGTTTTTT; CDR3 protein: CASGGEQNTGELFF
D gene: TRBD2; J gene: TRBJ2-3; clone size: -; V gene: TRBV7-8; CDR3 DNA: TGTGCCAGCAGCTCCGCTAGCGGGATAACGCAGTATTTT; CDR3 protein: CASSSASGITQYF
D gene: -; J gene: TRBJ2-7; clone size: -; V gene: TRBV5-1; CDR3 DNA: TGCGCCAGCAGCTTGGACAGGCGATATTACGAGCAGTACTTC; CDR3 protein: CASSLDRRYYEQYF
D gene: TRBD2; J gene: TRBJ2-7; clone size: -; V gene: TRBV5-5; CDR3 DNA: TGTGCCAGCAGGCCCGCGGGCGGGAGCCGGATCTACGAGCAGTACTTC; CDR3 protein: CASRPAGGSRIYEQYF
D gene: -; J gene: TRBJ2-1; clone size: -; V gene: TRBV5-1; CDR3 DNA: TGCGCCAGCAGCTTAGGTGGACAGTTCAATGAGCAGTTCTTC; CDR3 protein: CASSLGGQFNEQFF
D gene: -; J gene: TRBJ1-1; clone size: -; V gene: TRBV18; CDR3 DNA: TGTGCCAGCTCCGGGGGGCTTTACACTGAAGCTTTCTTT; CDR3 protein: CASSGGLYTEAFF
D gene: -; J gene: TRBJ2-2; clone size: -; V gene: TRBV27; CDR3 DNA: TGTGCCAGCAGTTTAGGTCGGGCCGGGGAGCTGTTTTTT; CDR3 protein: CASSLGRAGELFF
D gene: -; J gene: TRBJ2-7; clone size: -; V gene: TRBV20-1; CDR3 DNA: TGCAGTCTGTCGGAGCAGTACTTC; CDR3 protein: CSLSEQYF
D gene: -; J gene: TRBJ2-4; clone size: -; V gene: TRBV19; CDR3 DNA: TGTGCCAGTAGCTCACGTGACATTGGTGGGGGCAAAAACATTCAGTACTTC; CDR3 protein: CASSSRDIGGGKNIQYF
D gene: TRBD1; J gene: TRBJ1-1; clone size: -; V gene: TRBV5-4; CDR3 DNA: TGTGCCAGCAGCTCACAGGGGGCGTCGACTGAAGCTTTCTTT; CDR3 protein: CASSSQGASTEAFF
D gene: TRBD1; J gene: TRBJ2-1; clone size: -; V gene: TRBV10-2; CDR3 DNA: TGCGCCAGCAGTGTTACGGGACAGGGGTCCCACAATGAGCAGTTCTTC; CDR3 protein: CASSVTGQGSHNEQFF
D gene: -; J gene: TRBJ1-2; clone size: -; V gene: TRBV6-5; CDR3 DNA: TGTGCCAGCAGTTACTCTCGGGACATAGGCTATGGCTACACCTTC; CDR3 protein: CASSYSRDIGYGYTF
D gene: -; J gene: TRBJ2-3; clone size: -; V gene: TRBV29-1; CDR3 DNA: TGCAGCGCCCCAACGGGAGGCACAGATACGCAGTATTTT; CDR3 protein: CSAPTGGTDTQYF
D gene: TRBD1; J gene: TRBJ1-5; clone size: -; V gene: TRBV28; CDR3 DNA: TGTGCCAGCAGTTTTCGCAGGGGGTCCAATCAGCCCCAGCATTTT; CDR3 protein: CASSFRRGSNQPQHF
D gene: TRBD1; J gene: TRBJ1-5; clone size: -; V gene: TRBV6-1; CDR3 DNA: TGTGCCAGCAACAACAGGGGGCGGGAGCAGCCCCAGCATTTT; CDR3 protein: CASNNRGREQPQHF
D gene: TRBD1; J gene: TRBJ2-2; clone size: -; V gene: TRBV5-6; CDR3 DNA: TGTGCCAGCAGCATAACAGGGGCCGCGAACACCGGGGAGCTGTTTTTT; CDR3 protein: CASSITGAANTGELFF
D gene: TRBD1; J gene: TRBJ2-3; clone size: -; V gene: TRBV2; CDR3 DNA: TGTGCCAGCAGCCCACTTCGGGACAGGTCGCCCACAGATACGCAGTATTTT; CDR3 protein: CASSPLRDRSPTDTQYF
D gene: -; J gene: TRBJ2-7; clone size: once; V gene: TRBV5-1; CDR3 DNA: TGCGCCAGCAGCGCCGGACCGGGAGTCGGAACCTACGAGCAGTACTTC; CDR3 protein: CASSAGPGVGTYEQYF
D gene: TRBD1; J gene: TRBJ2-5; clone size: -; V gene: TRBV5-5; CDR3 DNA: TGTGCCAGCACCAAAGAGGGGGCCGGGGAGACCCAGTACTTC; CDR3 protein: CASTKEGAGETQYF
D gene: -; J gene: TRBJ1-5; clone size: -; V gene: TRBV5-5; CDR3 DNA: TGTGCCAGCAGCTTGGCTGATCAGCCCCAGCATTTT; CDR3 protein: CASSLADQPQHF
D gene: -; J gene: TRBJ2-1; clone size: -; V gene: TRBV20-1; CDR3 DNA: TGCAGTGCTAGAAAAAGTCGGGAGCAGTTCTTC; CDR3 protein: CSARKSREQFF
D gene: TRBD1; J gene: TRBJ1-5; clone size: -; V gene: TRBV7-9; CDR3 DNA: TGTGCCAGCAGCACCGGCCCAGGGACAGGGGGAGGAAGCAATCAGCCCCAGCATTTT; CDR3 protein: CASSTGPGTGGGSNQPQHF
D gene: -; J gene: TRBJ2-2; clone size: -; V gene: TRBV6-5; CDR3 DNA: TGTGCCAGCACCAACAGGGTAGACACCGGGGAGCTGTTTTTT; CDR3 protein: CASTNRVDTGELFF
D gene: -; J gene: TRBJ2-7; clone size: -; V gene: TRBV19; CDR3 DNA: TGTGCCAGTAGGAGAAATTATGGACTAGTGGGGGCTTCAGACGAGCAGTACTTC; CDR3 protein: CASRRNYGLVGASDEQYF
D gene: -; J gene: TRBJ2-7; clone size: -; V gene: TRBV27; CDR3 DNA: TGTGCCAGCAGTTTGGACAGAACCTACGAGCAGTACTTC; CDR3 protein: CASSLDRTYEQYF
D gene: -; J gene: TRBJ2-1; clone size: -; V gene: TRBV7-3; CDR3 DNA: TGTGCCAGCAGCTTAAGGTCTAGCCCAGCGCGCGAGCAGTTCTTC; CDR3 protein: CASSLRSSPAREQFF
D gene: -; J gene: TRBJ1-2; clone size: -; V gene: TRBV2; CDR3 DNA: TGTGCCAGCAGCCCAGATGGCTACACCTTC; CDR3 protein: CASSPDGYTF
D gene: -; J gene: TRBJ1-5; clone size: -; V gene: TRBV28; CDR3 DNA: TGTGCCAGCAGTTTAGACCAGGAGAATCAGCCCCAGCATTTT; CDR3 protein: CASSLDQENQPQHF
D gene: -; J gene: TRBJ2-3; clone size: once; V gene: TRBV7-2; CDR3 DNA: TGTGCCAGCGAGTATTCCCAGGGTGGGGATACGCAGTATTTT; CDR3 protein: CASEYSQGGDTQYF